This TCR beta chain originates from a study of blood T cell repertoires in COVID-19 (dated by TCRdb to about 2020). Concerning the study at large: Samples covering the acute and convalescent phases of COVID-19 were provided by collaborators in the United States, Italy and Spain. The prospective study material was composed of cDNA or gDNA derived from T cells, B-cell-depleted T cells, or PBMCs. The dataset comprised deeply sampled blood TCRbeta repertoires from subjects exposed to, actively infected with, or recovered from COVID-19. The repertoires were released in a freely available public database meant as a resource for research on the immune response to SARS-CoV-2. The samples were drawn from the first 160 participants of the ongoing ImmuneRACE study and from under 1,500 subjects provided by 6 global collaborators. A de-identified subject ID, COVID-19 status, age in years and sex were almost always included in the sample metadata. Where HLA class I and class II types were available, the types were taken from metadata supplied by the sample provider, not from assay-based typing.

The paper as a whole reports these results and caveats: The quantity of clinical and demographic metadata differed by source and by participant and was supplied without curation.

TCRbeta CDR3 regions were amplified from genomic DNA using the immunoSEQ Assay, a bias-controlled multiplex PCR. The study's processing was this. Nucleated cell counts per sample were estimated from amplification of reference gene primers within the assay. To quantify the absolute abundance of each unique TCRbeta CDR3 rearrangement, sequence reads were collapsed and filtered. For each sample, productive Simpson clonality was calculated by taking the square root of Simpson's diversity index across productive rearrangements. As stored in TCRdb, this immuneACCESS dataset retains in-frame rearrangements with V and J assigned. A fraction of the clones does not appear; measured against another copy, unresolved V genes explain less than half of the discrepancy, and the remainder lacks a known reason. Clonal size and the V and J genes are those of that table, whereas D and trimming came from the DNA. This sample has about 100,000 clones in its table, and approximately 90% of those were observed once. Of the sample, around 2.1% falls within the top ten clones.

V is shortened by 6 bases, J by 6 bases, and the region joining them spans 16 bases. CDR1 SNHLY and CDR2 FYNNEI are derived from the germline V gene. Counted from cysteine to phenylalanine, this CDR3 has 14 amino acids. Only the CDR3 region is kept as DNA, spanning 42 bases read in frame from base 1. With regard to this clone: Its antigen is unknown. No much larger clone exists at a distance of one base, and base qualities are not known.

Collaborating institutions collected whole blood in K2EDTA tubes following their own protocols. For TCRbeta analysis, collaborators shipped samples in one of three forms: frozen whole blood, isolated PBMCs, or DNA extracted from either of those sample types. The material sequenced was peripheral blood. The chain couples TRBV2 to TRBJ2-3, with TRBD2 perhaps the D gene, on 5 matching bases. This sequence was found in a man between 50 and 59 years old with active COVID-19. The CDR3 reads CASRSGSNGDTQYF. The DNA sequence follows: TGTGCCAGCAGGTCGGGATCAAATGGGGATACGCAGTATTTT.